A selection of T cell receptor beta chains follows, all from one sample in a study of cytomegalovirus exposure and HLA in healthy donors. Measured with immunoSEQ multiplex PCR; TCRdb has only the in-frame clones, and not every one. The sample has under 95,000 clones; approximately 90% are singletons. Sequencing was carried out using PBMCs. Source of these receptors: a man between 25 and 39 years old in good health and CMV-seronegative. Each CDR3 is given without its conserved first and last residue. D genes are given only for firm matches. Size is stated for part of the rows, as once, few or many counts, or as a class when the clone is expanded.

cdr3_aa d_call clone_size j_call v_call
ASTEGGWDRYEKLF TRBD1 - TRBJ1-4 TRBV11-2
ASSFRQADAGELF - - TRBJ2-2 TRBV6-6
ASSWTGRIYEQY TRBD1 - TRBJ2-7 TRBV28
ASTPDRPASYEQY - - TRBJ2-7 TRBV7-2
ASSLAGGNSGNTIY - - TRBJ1-3 TRBV5-1
ASSQTRGTYEQY - - TRBJ2-7 TRBV4-1
ASSSLAGGYTDTQY TRBD2 - TRBJ2-3 TRBV27
ASDVTGQYNQPQH TRBD1 - TRBJ1-5 TRBV28
ASSFRYTGYEQY - - TRBJ2-7 TRBV28
ASSTGGGGKSPLH TRBD1 - TRBJ1-6 TRBV5-4
ASSAGYEQY - once TRBJ2-7 TRBV5-8
ASSDQTGGGSPLH TRBD1 - TRBJ1-6 TRBV6-4
ASESRAYGDYGYT - - TRBJ1-2 TRBV19
ASSTTQGLYEQY - - TRBJ2-7 TRBV19
ASSLRQPNEQF - - TRBJ2-1 TRBV5-1
ASSQWSSGTQDTQY TRBD2 - TRBJ2-3 TRBV4-1
ASSMIDRRAF - - TRBJ1-1 TRBV19
ASSLNMASSGNTIY - - TRBJ1-3 TRBV7-6
ASISGGGNEQF TRBD2 - TRBJ2-1 TRBV19
SVERQGTTEAF - - TRBJ1-1 TRBV29-1
ASSPGTDSYT TRBD1 few TRBJ1-2 TRBV5-6
ASSLTGGTTSYEQY TRBD1 - TRBJ2-7 TRBV5-1
ASSPPSGGTGANVLT TRBD2 - TRBJ2-6 TRBV18
ASSLIPGAGGPYEQF TRBD2 - TRBJ2-1 TRBV7-3
ASSPLTSGNTDTQY TRBD2 few TRBJ2-3 TRBV5-1
ASSLGQGEEGEKLF TRBD1 - TRBJ1-4 TRBV5-1